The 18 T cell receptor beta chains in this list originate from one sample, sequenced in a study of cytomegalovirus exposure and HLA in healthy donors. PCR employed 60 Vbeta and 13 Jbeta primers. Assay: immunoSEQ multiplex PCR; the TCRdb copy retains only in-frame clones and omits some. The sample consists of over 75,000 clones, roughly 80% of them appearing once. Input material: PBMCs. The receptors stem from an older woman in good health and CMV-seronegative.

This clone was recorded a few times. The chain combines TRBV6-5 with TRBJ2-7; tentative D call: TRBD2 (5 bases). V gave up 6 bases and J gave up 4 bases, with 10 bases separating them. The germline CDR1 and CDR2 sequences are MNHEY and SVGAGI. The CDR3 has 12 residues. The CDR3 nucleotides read TGTGCCAGCAGCCCCTCGGGGTACGAGCAGTACTTC. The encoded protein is CASSPSGYEQYF.

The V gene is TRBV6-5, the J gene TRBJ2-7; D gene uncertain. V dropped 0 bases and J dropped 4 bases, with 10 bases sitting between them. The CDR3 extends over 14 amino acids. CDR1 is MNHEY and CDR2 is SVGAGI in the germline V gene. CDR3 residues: CASSYSLRSYEQYF. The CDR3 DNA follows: TGTGCCAGCAGTTACTCGCTGCGCTCTTACGAGCAGTACTTC.

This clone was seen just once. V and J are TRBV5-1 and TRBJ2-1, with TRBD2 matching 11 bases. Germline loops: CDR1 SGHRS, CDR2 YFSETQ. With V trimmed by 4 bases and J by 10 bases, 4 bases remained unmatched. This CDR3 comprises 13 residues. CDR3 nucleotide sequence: TGCGCCAGCAGCCCCCGACTAGCGGGAGAGCAGTTCTTC. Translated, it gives CASSPRLAGEQFF.

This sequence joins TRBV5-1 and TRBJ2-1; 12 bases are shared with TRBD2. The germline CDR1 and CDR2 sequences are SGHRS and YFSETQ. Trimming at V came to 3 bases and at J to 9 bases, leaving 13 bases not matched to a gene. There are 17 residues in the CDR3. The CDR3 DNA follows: TGCGCCAGCAGCTCCCAACCAGGACTAGCGGGAAGGGGTGAGCAGTTCTTC. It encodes CASSSQPGLAGRGEQFF.

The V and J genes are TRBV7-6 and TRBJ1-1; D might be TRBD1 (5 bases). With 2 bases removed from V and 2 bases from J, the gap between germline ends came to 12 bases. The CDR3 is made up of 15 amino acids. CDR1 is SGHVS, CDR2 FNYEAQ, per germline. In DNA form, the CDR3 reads TGTGCCAGCAGCTTACCCCCGGGGGGAAACACTGAAGCTTTCTTT. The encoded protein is CASSLPPGGNTEAFF. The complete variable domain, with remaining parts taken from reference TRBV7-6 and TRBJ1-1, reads GAGVSQSPRYKVTKRGQDVALRCDPISGHVSLYWYRQALGQGPEFLTYFNYEAQQDKSGLPNDRFSAERPEGSISTLTIQRTEQRDSAMYRCASSLPPGGNTEAFFGQGTRLTVV.

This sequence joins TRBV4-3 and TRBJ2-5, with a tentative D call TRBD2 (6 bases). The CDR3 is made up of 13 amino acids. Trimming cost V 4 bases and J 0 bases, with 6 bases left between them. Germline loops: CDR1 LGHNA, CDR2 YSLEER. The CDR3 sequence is CASSRDYQETQYF. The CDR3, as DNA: TGCGCCAGCAGCCGGGACTACCAAGAGACCCAGTACTTC.

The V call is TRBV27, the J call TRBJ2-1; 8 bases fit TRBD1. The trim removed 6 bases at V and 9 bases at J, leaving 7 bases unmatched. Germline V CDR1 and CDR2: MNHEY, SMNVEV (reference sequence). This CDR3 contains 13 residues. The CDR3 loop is CASRSNRGSEQFF. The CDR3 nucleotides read TGTGCCAGCAGATCGAACAGGGGGAGTGAGCAGTTCTTC.

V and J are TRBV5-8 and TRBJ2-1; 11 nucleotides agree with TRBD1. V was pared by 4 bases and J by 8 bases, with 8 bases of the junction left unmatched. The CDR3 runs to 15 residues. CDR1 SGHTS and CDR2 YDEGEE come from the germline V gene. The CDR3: CASSPYGTGGYEQFF. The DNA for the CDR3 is TGTGCCAGCAGCCCATACGGGACAGGGGGATATGAGCAGTTCTTC.

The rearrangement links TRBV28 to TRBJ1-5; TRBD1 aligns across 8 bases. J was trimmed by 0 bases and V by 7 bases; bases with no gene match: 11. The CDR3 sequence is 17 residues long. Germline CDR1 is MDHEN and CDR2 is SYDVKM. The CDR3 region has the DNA TGTGCCAGCATCACTTCGACAGGGGCCTATAGCAATCAGCCCCAGCATTTT. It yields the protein CASITSTGAYSNQPQHF.

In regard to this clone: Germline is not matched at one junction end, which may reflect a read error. The CDR3 protein is CASSAGVNVF. CDR3 sequence (DNA): TGTGCCAGCAGCGCTGGAGTAAACGTCTTC. This sequence joins TRBV28 and TRBJ2-1, with D uncertain. Germline V gives CDR1 MDHEN, CDR2 SYDVKM. The CDR3 is 10 residues long.

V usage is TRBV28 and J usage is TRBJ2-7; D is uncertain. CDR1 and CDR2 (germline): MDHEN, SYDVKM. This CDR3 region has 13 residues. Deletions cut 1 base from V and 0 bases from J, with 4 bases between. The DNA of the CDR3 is TGTGCCAGCAGTTTATCTACCTCCTACGAGCAGTACTTC. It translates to CASSLSTSYEQYF.

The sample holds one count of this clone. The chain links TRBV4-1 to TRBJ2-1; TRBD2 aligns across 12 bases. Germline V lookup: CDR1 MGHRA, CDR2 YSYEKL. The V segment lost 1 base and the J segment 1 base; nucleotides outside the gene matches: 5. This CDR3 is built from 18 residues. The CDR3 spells CASSQVLTSGGSYNEQFF. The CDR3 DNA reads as TGCGCCAGCAGCCAAGTTCTTACTAGCGGGGGGTCCTACAATGAGCAGTTCTTC.

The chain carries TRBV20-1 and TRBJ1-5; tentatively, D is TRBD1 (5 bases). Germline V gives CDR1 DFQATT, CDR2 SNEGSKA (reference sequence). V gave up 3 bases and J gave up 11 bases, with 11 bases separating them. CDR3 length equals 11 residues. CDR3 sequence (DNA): TGCAGTGCTAGTTACGACAGAACCCAGCATTTT. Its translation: CSASYDRTQHF.

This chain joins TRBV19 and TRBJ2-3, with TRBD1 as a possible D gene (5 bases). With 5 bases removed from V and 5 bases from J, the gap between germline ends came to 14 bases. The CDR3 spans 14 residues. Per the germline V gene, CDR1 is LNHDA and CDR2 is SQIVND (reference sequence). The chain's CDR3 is CASSAPWGGDTQYF. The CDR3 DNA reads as TGTGCCAGTAGTGCCCCGTGGGGCGGAGATACGCAGTATTTT. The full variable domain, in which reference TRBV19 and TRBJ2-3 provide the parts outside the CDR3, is DGGITQSPKYLFRKEGQNVTLSCEQNLNHDAMYWYRQDPGQGLRLIYYSQIVNDFQKGDIAEGYSVSREKKESFPLTVTSAQKNPTAFYLCASSAPWGGDTQYFGPGTRLTVL.

The CDR3 region is CASSYSLTPNTEAFF. The CDR3 region has the DNA TGTGCCAGCAGTTACTCGCTGACACCGAACACTGAAGCTTTCTTT. V is TRBV6-5 and J is TRBJ1-1; D gene unclear. Germline V gene lookup returns CDR1 MNHEY and CDR2 SVGAGI. This CDR3 has 15 residues. Trimming shortened V by 0 bases and J by 1 base, and 9 bases separated the two germline ends.

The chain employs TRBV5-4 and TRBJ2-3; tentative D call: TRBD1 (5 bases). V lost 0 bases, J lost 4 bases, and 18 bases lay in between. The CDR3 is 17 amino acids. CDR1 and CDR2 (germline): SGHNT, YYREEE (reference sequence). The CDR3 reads CASSLGTGPFYPDTQYF. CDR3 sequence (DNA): TGTGCCAGCAGCTTGGGTACAGGCCCCTTCTACCCAGATACGCAGTATTTT. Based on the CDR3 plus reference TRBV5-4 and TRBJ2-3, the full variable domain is ETGVTQSPTHLIKTRGQQVTLRCSSQSGHNTVSWYQQALGQGPQFIFQYYREEENGRGNFPPRFSGLQFPNYSSELNVNALELDDSALYLCASSLGTGPFYPDTQYFGPGTRLTVL.

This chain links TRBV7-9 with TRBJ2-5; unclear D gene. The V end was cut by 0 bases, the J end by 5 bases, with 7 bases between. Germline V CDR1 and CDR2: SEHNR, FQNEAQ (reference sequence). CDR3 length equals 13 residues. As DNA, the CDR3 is TGTGCCAGCAGCTTAGCAAATGGCGAGACCCAGTACTTC. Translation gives CASSLANGETQYF.

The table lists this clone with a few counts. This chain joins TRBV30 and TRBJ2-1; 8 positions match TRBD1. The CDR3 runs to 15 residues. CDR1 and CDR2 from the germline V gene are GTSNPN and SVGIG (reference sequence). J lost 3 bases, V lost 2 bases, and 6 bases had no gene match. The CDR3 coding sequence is TGTGCCTGGAGTTCCCCGGGACAGGTCTACAATGAGCAGTTCTTC. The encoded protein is CAWSSPGQVYNEQFF.